The rows below give T cell receptor beta chains drawn from one sample of a study of PD-L1 blockade in urothelial cancer. Assay used: immunoSEQ multiplex PCR; TCRdb lists only in-frame clones, some missing. This sample has tens of thousands of clones, with about 80% found just once. Here the sequenced sample was PBMCs, taken around atezolizumab (anti-PD-L1) treatment. The receptors here all came from a man in his 70s with urothelial cancer. The CDR3 runs from the conserved cysteine through the conserved F or W. The D gene is left open where the match is weak. Only part of the rows carry a size: once, few, many, or a class if the clone is expanded.

cdr3_length j_call v_call clone_size d_call cdr3_nt cdr3_aa
13 TRBJ1-2 TRBV5-4 NA NA TGTGCCAGCAGCTCTCCCGGCCCCGGGGGCTACACCTTC CASSSPGPGGYTF
16 TRBJ1-1 TRBV19 few TRBD1 TGTGCCAGTAGTAGAAGACAGGGTAAGATGAACACTGAAGCTTTCTTT CASSRRQGKMNTEAFF
11 TRBJ2-1 TRBV20-1 NA TRBD2 TGCAGTGCTAGCGGGAGGAATGAGCAGTTCTTC CSASGRNEQFF
15 TRBJ1-1 TRBV7-9 NA TRBD1 TGTGCCAGCAGCCATGAGGGACAGGCGAACACTGAAGCTTTCTTT CASSHEGQANTEAFF
15 TRBJ2-1 TRBV6-5 NA TRBD2 TGTGCCAGCAGCCGACCGGGACTAGCGGGCAATGAGCAGTTCTTC CASSRPGLAGNEQFF
16 TRBJ2-7 TRBV7-2 NA TRBD2 TGTGCCAGCAGCTTAGAATGGACTAGCGGCACCTACGAGCAGTACTTC CASSLEWTSGTYEQYF
16 TRBJ2-7 TRBV7-8 NA NA TGTGCCAGCAGCCCTCTCTCCCAGGGGCGTTTCCACGAGCAGTACTTC CASSPLSQGRFHEQYF
11 TRBJ2-7 TRBV7-9 NA NA TGTGCCAGTACAGGGACCTACGAGCAGTACTTC CASTGTYEQYF
16 TRBJ1-5 TRBV28 NA NA TGTGCCACCACGGGCAGGGGTATTTATAGCAATCAGCCCCAGCATTTT CATTGRGIYSNQPQHF
14 TRBJ2-1 TRBV10-3 NA TRBD2 TGTGCCATCAGGACGGGGGGCTCCTACAATGAGCAGTTCTTC CAIRTGGSYNEQFF
14 TRBJ2-7 TRBV6-5 NA TRBD1 TGTGCCAGCACCCAATGGACAGGGAGCAACGAGCAGTACTTC CASTQWTGSNEQYF
15 TRBJ2-3 TRBV11-1 NA TRBD1 TGTGCCAGCAGCTTCGGACAGGGGGGCACAGATACGCAGTATTTT CASSFGQGGTDTQYF
14 TRBJ2-7 TRBV13 medium-sized NA TGTGCCAGCAGCTTGGGAGACATCTCCTACGAGCAGTACTTC CASSLGDISYEQYF
13 TRBJ2-7 TRBV11-2 NA NA TGTGCCAGCGCCGGGGGTGCGGGCTACGAGCAGTACTTC CASAGGAGYEQYF
16 TRBJ2-6 TRBV9 once NA TGTGCCAGCAGCGTAGCTGCGTCCTCTGGGGCCAACGTCCTGACTTTC CASSVAASSGANVLTF
14 TRBJ2-5 TRBV19 NA NA TGTGCCAGTAGTATTTTGGCTGATCAAGAGACCCAGTACTTC CASSILADQETQYF
14 TRBJ2-7 TRBV7-2 NA NA TGTGCCAGCAGCTTTACTTCGTACTCCTACGAGCAGTACTTC CASSFTSYSYEQYF
15 TRBJ2-1 TRBV7-9 NA TRBD2 TGTGCCAGCAGCTTAGGGCTAGCGGGGAAGGGTGAGCAGTTCTTC CASSLGLAGKGEQFF
17 TRBJ2-7 TRBV4-1 NA TRBD2 TGCGCCAGCAGCCTGAAGGGGAGCGGGAGAAGCAACTACGAGCAGTACTTC CASSLKGSGRSNYEQYF
18 TRBJ1-4 TRBV21-1 NA NA TGTGCCAGCAGCAAAACTAACGGACAGCCTGCAACTAATGAAAAACTGTTTTTT CASSKTNGQPATNEKLFF
14 TRBJ1-1 TRBV6-5 NA NA TGTGCCAGCAGTTACTCGAGAGTGAACACTGAAGCTTTCTTT CASSYSRVNTEAFF
15 TRBJ1-5 TRBV7-8 NA NA TGTGCCAGCAGGGCCGGTGGGTCCGCGGGTCAGCCCCAGCATTTT CASRAGGSAGQPQHF
14 TRBJ2-7 TRBV5-1 NA NA TGCGCCAGCAGCGTGCGAGACAGAACCTACGAGCAGTACTTC CASSVRDRTYEQYF
15 TRBJ2-1 TRBV9 once NA TGTGCCAGCAGCGTAGGCGGAGGCTCCTACAATGAGCAGTTCTTC CASSVGGGSYNEQFF
13 TRBJ2-7 TRBV7-2 NA NA TGTGCCAGCAGCTTCCTGACAAGTCGCGAGCAGTACTTC CASSFLTSREQYF
14 TRBJ2-2 TRBV30 NA NA TGTGCCTGGAGTGTACGGGTAGCCAGCGGGGAGCTGTTTTTT CAWSVRVASGELFF
15 TRBJ1-3 TRBV27 NA TRBD1 TGTGCCAGCAGTTCCGACAGGGGCTCTGGAAACACCATATATTTT CASSSDRGSGNTIYF
16 TRBJ2-1 TRBV27 NA TRBD1 TGTGCCAGCAGTCCCCGACAGGGGATGAGGTACAATGAGCAGTTCTTC CASSPRQGMRYNEQFF
14 TRBJ1-2 TRBV4-1 NA NA TGCGCCAGCAGCCAAAACCAGGGGCCCTATGGCTACACCTTC CASSQNQGPYGYTF
15 TRBJ2-5 TRBV5-1 once TRBD1 TGCGCCAGCAGCTTGGGGGACAGGACCCAAGAGACCCAGTACTTC CASSLGDRTQETQYF
13 TRBJ2-7 TRBV5-1 NA NA TGCGCCAGTAGGGGTGGGTTTACCTACGAGCAGTACTTC CASRGGFTYEQYF
18 TRBJ2-3 TRBV4-3 NA TRBD2 TGCGCCAGCAGCCCCGAGTCCCTAGTAGGCGGGGGGACAGATACGCAGTATTTT CASSPESLVGGGTDTQYF
15 TRBJ2-1 TRBV4-1 few TRBD1 TGCGCCAGCAGCCAAGGTTACGGGACAGGGAATGAGCAGTTCTTC CASSQGYGTGNEQFF
15 TRBJ2-5 TRBV7-9 NA TRBD2 TGTGCCAGCAGCCACCAGCGGGAGGGCCGGGAGACCCAGTACTTC CASSHQREGRETQYF
12 TRBJ2-1 TRBV7-9 medium-sized TRBD1 TGTGCCAGCAGCTCCTCCGGGACAGCGGAGTTCTTC CASSSSGTAEFF
15 TRBJ1-5 TRBV6-1 NA NA TGTGCCAGTAAAAGACAGTTTGATAGCAATCAGCCCCAGCATTTT CASKRQFDSNQPQHF
13 TRBJ2-5 TRBV7-2 NA NA TGTGCCAGCAGCTCGGCACGGGGGGAGACCCAGTACTTC CASSSARGETQYF
16 TRBJ2-1 TRBV5-1 few NA TGCGCCAGCAGCTCGGGGGGCCTAGCGGTCCTCAATGAGCAGTTCTTC CASSSGGLAVLNEQFF
15 TRBJ2-1 TRBV27 NA TRBD2 TGTGCCACCTCCTGGGGGGAGGGCCGTCTCAATGAGCAGTTCTTC CATSWGEGRLNEQFF
15 TRBJ2-3 TRBV5-1 NA TRBD2 TGCGCCAGCAGACCGGGACTAGCGGGCACAGATACGCAGTATTTT CASRPGLAGTDTQYF
14 TRBJ2-2 TRBV12-5 NA TRBD2 TGTGCTAGTGGTTTGTGGCGGGAGGCCGGGGAGCTGTTTTTT CASGLWREAGELFF
16 TRBJ1-5 TRBV28 NA NA TGTGCCAGCAGTTTAGGTGACGGACTTAGAAATCAGCCCCAGCATTTT CASSLGDGLRNQPQHF
13 TRBJ2-5 TRBV5-1 NA NA TGCGCCAGCAGCTTGCAGGGGCGAGAGACCCAGTACTTC CASSLQGRETQYF
14 TRBJ2-5 TRBV4-3 NA TRBD2 TGCGCCAGCAGCCAAGATGGGAGGGGCGAGACCCAGTACTTC CASSQDGRGETQYF
14 TRBJ2-2 TRBV9 NA NA TGTGCCAGCAGCGTATACGGTTCCACCGGGGAGCTGTTTTTT CASSVYGSTGELFF
14 TRBJ2-7 TRBV6-6 NA TRBD1 TGTGCCAGCAGGTGGACAGGAAAAAGCTACGAGCAGTACTTC CASRWTGKSYEQYF
16 TRBJ2-3 TRBV10-3 NA NA TGTGCCATCAGTGAGTCACGGAACGCGGGCACAGATACGCAGTATTTT CAISESRNAGTDTQYF
15 TRBJ1-2 TRBV10-3 NA NA TGTGCCATCAGTGAGTATTCCGCCGGGGGTTCTGGCTACACCTTC CAISEYSAGGSGYTF
17 TRBJ2-7 TRBV5-1 many TRBD1 TGCGCCAGCAGCCGCGGACAGGGGACCCGCCTAGGGAACGAGCAGTACTTC CASSRGQGTRLGNEQYF
15 TRBJ1-4 TRBV11-3 NA NA TGTGCCAGCAGCTTAGGGGGGCAGGGAGCTGAAAAACTGTTTTTT CASSLGGQGAEKLFF
14 TRBJ1-5 TRBV19 NA NA TGTGCCAGTAGTATAGATTCCCAATATCAGCCCCAGCATTTT CASSIDSQYQPQHF
14 TRBJ2-5 TRBV19 NA NA TGTGCCAGTAGTATCGGAGGGGCACAAGAGACCCAGTACTTC CASSIGGAQETQYF
17 TRBJ2-4 TRBV5-1 few NA TGCGCCAGCAGCTTGCTGCCGGACAGTCGGGCCAAAAACATTCAGTACTTC CASSLLPDSRAKNIQYF
13 TRBJ2-5 TRBV18 NA NA TGTGCCAGCTCTCGGAGGGAGGAGGAGACCCAGTACTTC CASSRREEETQYF
14 TRBJ1-1 TRBV18 NA NA TGTGCCAGCTCACCCGGAGCTATGAACACTGAAGCTTTCTTT CASSPGAMNTEAFF
14 TRBJ1-5 TRBV18 NA TRBD1 TGTGCCAGCTCCTACGCAGGGGGCAGGCAGCCCCAGCATTTT CASSYAGGRQPQHF
15 TRBJ2-1 TRBV5-1 NA TRBD2 TGCGCCAGCAGCCCGGACACTAGCGGGAGGGGAGAGCAGTTCTTC CASSPDTSGRGEQFF
14 TRBJ2-1 TRBV29-1 NA NA TGCAGCGTTGCTCAACAGGGGAGGTTCGATGAGCAGTTCTTC CSVAQQGRFDEQFF
14 TRBJ2-3 TRBV11-3 few NA TGTGCCAGCAGCCCCCGGGACACCACAGATACGCAGTATTTT CASSPRDTTDTQYF
15 TRBJ2-7 TRBV7-2 NA TRBD2 TGTGCCAGCAGCTCACTACTAGCGGGGGGTGGCGAGCAGTACTTC CASSSLLAGGGEQYF